The rows below give T cell receptor beta chains drawn from one sample of a study of blood T cell repertoires in COVID-19. Here immunoSEQ multiplex PCR was the method, and the copy in TCRdb shows in-frame clones only, minus some. The sample has 150,000 to 200,000 clones; approximately 91% are singletons. Sequenced sample: PBMCs or T cells enriched from blood (not recorded which). These receptors came from a woman under 30 who had recovered from COVID-19. CDR3s include the opening cysteine and the closing phenylalanine or tryptophan. D genes are given only for firm matches. Clone size is stated in some rows and not others, as once, few, many or a class when expanded.

CDR3 DNA: TGTGCCAGCCGCCCACCAGGGACATTTAACACCGGGGAGCTGTTTTTT
CDR3 protein: CASRPPGTFNTGELFF
D gene: .
J gene: TRBJ2-2
clone size: .
V gene: TRBV28

CDR3 DNA: TGTGCCAGTAGTCCAGGGTTTTCTGGAAACACCATATATTTT
CDR3 protein: CASSPGFSGNTIYF
D gene: .
J gene: TRBJ1-3
clone size: .
V gene: TRBV19

CDR3 DNA: TGTGCCAGCAGCTCTGTTGGCGGGAGCTCCTACAATGAGCAGTTCTTC
CDR3 protein: CASSSVGGSSYNEQFF
D gene: TRBD2
J gene: TRBJ2-1
clone size: .
V gene: TRBV11-1

CDR3 DNA: TGTGCCAGCAGTAACGGGGTAGGCGGCTACACCTTC
CDR3 protein: CASSNGVGGYTF
D gene: .
J gene: TRBJ1-2
clone size: .
V gene: TRBV28

CDR3 DNA: TGTGCCAGCCGCGGGGATAGCAATCAGCCCCAGCATTTT
CDR3 protein: CASRGDSNQPQHF
D gene: .
J gene: TRBJ1-5
clone size: .
V gene: TRBV2

CDR3 DNA: TGTGCCAGCAGCCAAGGACGACTAGCGGGAGTAAAGACCCAGTACTTC
CDR3 protein: CASSQGRLAGVKTQYF
D gene: TRBD2
J gene: TRBJ2-5
clone size: .
V gene: TRBV3-1/TRBV3-2

CDR3 DNA: TGTGCCAGCACCCGTGGGGGGACCGGGGAGCTGTTTTTT
CDR3 protein: CASTRGGTGELFF
D gene: .
J gene: TRBJ2-2
clone size: .
V gene: TRBV3-1/TRBV3-2

CDR3 DNA: TGTGCTAGTGGTTTTTATACGGCAGGGGTCAAGGCCGGGGAGCTGTTTTTT
CDR3 protein: CASGFYTAGVKAGELFF
D gene: .
J gene: TRBJ2-2
clone size: .
V gene: TRBV12-5

CDR3 DNA: TGTGCCAGTACCCTACGGGGGAATAGTGAAAAACTGTTTTTT
CDR3 protein: CASTLRGNSEKLFF
D gene: .
J gene: TRBJ1-4
clone size: .
V gene: TRBV19

CDR3 DNA: TGTGCCAGCCGTATTGGTTTAGCGGGAGTCTACGAGCAGTACTTC
CDR3 protein: CASRIGLAGVYEQYF
D gene: TRBD2
J gene: TRBJ2-7
clone size: .
V gene: TRBV6-5

CDR3 DNA: TGTGCCAGCAGAGGGGCAGGGATGGGCCAAGCCAAAAACATTCAGTACTTC
CDR3 protein: CASRGAGMGQAKNIQYF
D gene: .
J gene: TRBJ2-4
clone size: .
V gene: TRBV28

CDR3 DNA: TGTGCCAGCAGTTCCCCCGGGAGGAACACTGAAGCTTTCTTT
CDR3 protein: CASSSPGRNTEAFF
D gene: .
J gene: TRBJ1-1
clone size: .
V gene: TRBV28

CDR3 DNA: TGCGCCAGCAGTAAGAAGAGGGAGCAACAGTCTGGCTATGGCTACACCTTC
CDR3 protein: CASSKKREQQSGYGYTF
D gene: .
J gene: TRBJ1-2
clone size: .
V gene: TRBV4-1

CDR3 DNA: TGTGCCAGCAGTTTAGGGCGGACAGGGACGGTCGAGCAGTACTTC
CDR3 protein: CASSLGRTGTVEQYF
D gene: TRBD1
J gene: TRBJ2-7
clone size: .
V gene: TRBV27

CDR3 DNA: TGTGCCAGCAGTTATTCGGCGGGAGGTCGATACAATGAGCAGTTCTTC
CDR3 protein: CASSYSAGGRYNEQFF
D gene: TRBD2
J gene: TRBJ2-1
clone size: .
V gene: TRBV6-5

CDR3 DNA: TGTGCCAGTAGTGTCGGGACACGATTTCCCTCTGGGGCCAACGTCCTGACTTTC
CDR3 protein: CASSVGTRFPSGANVLTF
D gene: .
J gene: TRBJ2-6
clone size: .
V gene: TRBV19

CDR3 DNA: TGTGCCAGTAGTTTGGACAGAAACACTGAAGCTTTCTTT
CDR3 protein: CASSLDRNTEAFF
D gene: .
J gene: TRBJ1-1
clone size: .
V gene: TRBV19

CDR3 DNA: TGTGCCAGCTCACCACAATTTAGGGGGGAGACCCAGTACTTC
CDR3 protein: CASSPQFRGETQYF
D gene: .
J gene: TRBJ2-5
clone size: .
V gene: TRBV18

CDR3 DNA: TGTGCCAGTAGTACGGGACAGGGGGCTGGAGAGACCCAGTACTTC
CDR3 protein: CASSTGQGAGETQYF
D gene: TRBD1
J gene: TRBJ2-5
clone size: .
V gene: TRBV19

CDR3 DNA: TGTGCCAGCAGCGCAGACAGCAAACGTGGGGTCGCGGCCCAGTACTTC
CDR3 protein: CASSADSKRGVAAQYF
D gene: .
J gene: TRBJ2-5
clone size: .
V gene: TRBV13

CDR3 DNA: TGTGCCAGCAGCCGTGACTTGCCACGCACCGGGGAGCTGTTTTTT
CDR3 protein: CASSRDLPRTGELFF
D gene: .
J gene: TRBJ2-2
clone size: .
V gene: TRBV5-4

CDR3 DNA: TGTGCCAGCAGTTTTTTGGGCCAGGCAGATACGCAGTATTTT
CDR3 protein: CASSFLGQADTQYF
D gene: .
J gene: TRBJ2-3
clone size: .
V gene: TRBV27

CDR3 DNA: TGTGCCAGCAGTTCGACAGAGTATGAGCAGTTCTTC
CDR3 protein: CASSSTEYEQFF
D gene: .
J gene: TRBJ2-1
clone size: .
V gene: TRBV7-9

CDR3 DNA: TGTGCCAGCAGCCCTTCTAGCTACGAGCAGTACTTC
CDR3 protein: CASSPSSYEQYF
D gene: .
J gene: TRBJ2-7
clone size: .
V gene: TRBV11-1

CDR3 DNA: TGTGCCAGTAGCTCCGGGACAGGGCTTACGGATACGCAGTATTTT
CDR3 protein: CASSSGTGLTDTQYF
D gene: TRBD1
J gene: TRBJ2-3
clone size: .
V gene: TRBV19

CDR3 DNA: TGTGCCGGTAGCGGGAGGCTTGGGGAGACCCAGTACTTC
CDR3 protein: CAGSGRLGETQYF
D gene: TRBD2
J gene: TRBJ2-5
clone size: .
V gene: TRBV30

CDR3 DNA: TGTGCCAGTAGTATTATAGGGGCCGGTGGGGAGCAGTACTTC
CDR3 protein: CASSIIGAGGEQYF
D gene: .
J gene: TRBJ2-7
clone size: .
V gene: TRBV19

CDR3 DNA: TGTGCCAGCAGCTGGGGTCAGGGATTGTATGAAAAACTGTTTTTT
CDR3 protein: CASSWGQGLYEKLFF
D gene: .
J gene: TRBJ1-4
clone size: .
V gene: TRBV5-6

CDR3 DNA: TGTGCCAGCAGGTTAGCGGGAGGAGAGACCCAGTACTTC
CDR3 protein: CASRLAGGETQYF
D gene: TRBD2
J gene: TRBJ2-5
clone size: .
V gene: TRBV12-3/TRBV12-4

CDR3 DNA: TGTGCCAGCGGACGTATGGGACAACTTTTCGAGCAGTACTTC
CDR3 protein: CASGRMGQLFEQYF
D gene: .
J gene: TRBJ2-7
clone size: .
V gene: TRBV28

CDR3 DNA: TGTGCCACCCGCCGGGGGGATTCCTACGAGCAGTACTTC
CDR3 protein: CATRRGDSYEQYF
D gene: TRBD2
J gene: TRBJ2-7
clone size: .
V gene: TRBV12-3/TRBV12-4

CDR3 DNA: TGTGCCAGCGGGTGGGACAGCCGCTCTGGGGCCAACGTCCTGACTTTC
CDR3 protein: CASGWDSRSGANVLTF
D gene: TRBD1
J gene: TRBJ2-6
clone size: .
V gene: TRBV3-1/TRBV3-2

CDR3 DNA: TGTGCCAGTAAGGTTCGTGGACTAGATAAAAAGGAGACCCAGTACTTC
CDR3 protein: CASKVRGLDKKETQYF
D gene: TRBD2
J gene: TRBJ2-5
clone size: once
V gene: TRBV19

CDR3 DNA: TGTGCCATCAGTGACGGACTAGCGGGAGGGCCCAATGAGCAGTTCTTC
CDR3 protein: CAISDGLAGGPNEQFF
D gene: TRBD2
J gene: TRBJ2-1
clone size: .
V gene: TRBV10-3

CDR3 DNA: TGCAGCGTTGATGAGACTCCCACAGATACGCAGTATTTT
CDR3 protein: CSVDETPTDTQYF
D gene: .
J gene: TRBJ2-3
clone size: .
V gene: TRBV29-1

CDR3 DNA: TGTGCCAGCAGTTTAGGTCGGACTGTGAACACTGAAGCTTTCTTT
CDR3 protein: CASSLGRTVNTEAFF
D gene: .
J gene: TRBJ1-1
clone size: once
V gene: TRBV27

CDR3 DNA: TGTGCCAGCAGTTTAGGGGTAGCGGGAGTTAGGGAGCTGTTTTTT
CDR3 protein: CASSLGVAGVRELFF
D gene: TRBD2
J gene: TRBJ2-2
clone size: .
V gene: TRBV27

CDR3 DNA: TGTGCCAGCAGCTTAGGCGGGAGCGCCTACAATGAGCAGTTCTTC
CDR3 protein: CASSLGGSAYNEQFF
D gene: TRBD2
J gene: TRBJ2-1
clone size: .
V gene: TRBV7-9

CDR3 DNA: TGCGCCAGCCGGCGGGAAGACAGGGGACTAGCGGAGTTAAAAGTTGAGCAGTTCTTC
CDR3 protein: CASRREDRGLAELKVEQFF
D gene: TRBD2
J gene: TRBJ2-1
clone size: .
V gene: TRBV5-1

CDR3 DNA: TGTGCCAGCACCAGTTTAGGGGCTTTAGGGGAAAACTATGGCTACACCTTC
CDR3 protein: CASTSLGALGENYGYTF
D gene: .
J gene: TRBJ1-2
clone size: .
V gene: TRBV27

CDR3 DNA: TGTGCCATCAGTGATATGGAGACCCAGTACTTC
CDR3 protein: CAISDMETQYF
D gene: .
J gene: TRBJ2-5
clone size: .
V gene: TRBV10-3

CDR3 DNA: TGTGCCAGCAGCTTACGCGGGCCCGCCGACAATGAGCAGTTCTTC
CDR3 protein: CASSLRGPADNEQFF
D gene: .
J gene: TRBJ2-1
clone size: .
V gene: TRBV7-3

CDR3 DNA: TGTGCCTGGAGTCCCCGCCAGGGCTTATCTTCACGTGGCACCATATATTTT
CDR3 protein: CAWSPRQGLSSRGTIYF
D gene: .
J gene: TRBJ1-3
clone size: .
V gene: TRBV30

CDR3 DNA: TGTGCCAGCAGCCAAAGCGGGCTGCCGTTCTTC
CDR3 protein: CASSQSGLPFF
D gene: .
J gene: TRBJ2-1
clone size: .
V gene: TRBV3-1/TRBV3-2

CDR3 DNA: TGTGCCAGCAGCGGAACAGGGGCGTCTCCGCCGGAGCAGTACTTC
CDR3 protein: CASSGTGASPPEQYF
D gene: TRBD1
J gene: TRBJ2-7
clone size: .
V gene: TRBV5-4

CDR3 DNA: TGTGCCAGCAGCTTGTACCGTGGACAGGCCTTTAACTATGGCTACACCTTC
CDR3 protein: CASSLYRGQAFNYGYTF
D gene: TRBD1
J gene: TRBJ1-2
clone size: .
V gene: TRBV5-6

CDR3 DNA: TGTGCCAGCAGCGCCTCCGGGACAGGGAACAATGAGCAGTTCTTC
CDR3 protein: CASSASGTGNNEQFF
D gene: TRBD1
J gene: TRBJ2-1
clone size: .
V gene: TRBV7-3

CDR3 DNA: TGTGCCAGCAGCATAATCGAAAGACAGGGGAACGTATATGGCTACACCTTC
CDR3 protein: CASSIIERQGNVYGYTF
D gene: TRBD1
J gene: TRBJ1-2
clone size: .
V gene: TRBV5-5

CDR3 DNA: TGTGCCAGTAGTGCCCGCAGGGGGCCCTTCTACGAGCAGTACTTC
CDR3 protein: CASSARRGPFYEQYF
D gene: TRBD1
J gene: TRBJ2-7
clone size: few
V gene: TRBV19